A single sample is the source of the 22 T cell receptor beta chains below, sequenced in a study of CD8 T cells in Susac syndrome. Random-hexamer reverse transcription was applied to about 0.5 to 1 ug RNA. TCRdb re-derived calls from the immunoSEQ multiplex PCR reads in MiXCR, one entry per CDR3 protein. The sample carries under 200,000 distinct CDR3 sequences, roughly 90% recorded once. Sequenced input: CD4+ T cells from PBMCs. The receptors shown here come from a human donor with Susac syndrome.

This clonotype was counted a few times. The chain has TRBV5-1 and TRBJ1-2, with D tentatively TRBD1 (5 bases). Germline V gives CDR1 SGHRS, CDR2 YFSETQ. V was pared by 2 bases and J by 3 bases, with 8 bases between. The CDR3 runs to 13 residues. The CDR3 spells CASSLGTDYGYTF. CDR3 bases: TGCGCCAGCAGCTTAGGGACGGACTATGGCTACACCTTC.

The CDR3 loop is CASSVEVSTGYGYTF. For the CDR3, the DNA is TGTGCCAGCAGCGTAGAAGTCAGTACTGGCTATGGCTACACCTTC. The V and J genes are TRBV9 and TRBJ1-2; D uncertain. Germline CDR1 reads SGDLS; CDR2 reads YYNGEE. V dropped 0 bases and J dropped 4 bases, with 13 bases sitting between them. The CDR3 loop spans 15 amino acids.

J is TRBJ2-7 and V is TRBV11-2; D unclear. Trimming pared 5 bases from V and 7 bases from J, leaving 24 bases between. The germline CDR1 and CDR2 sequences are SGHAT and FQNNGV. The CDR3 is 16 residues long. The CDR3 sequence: CASSVRGGLREEEQYF. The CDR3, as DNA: TGTGCCAGCAGCGTGAGAGGCGGTCTACGAGAGGAAGAGCAGTACTTC.

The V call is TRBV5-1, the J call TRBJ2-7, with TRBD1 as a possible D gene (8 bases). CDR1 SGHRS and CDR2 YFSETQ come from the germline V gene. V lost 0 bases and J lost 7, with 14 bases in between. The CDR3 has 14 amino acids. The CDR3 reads CASSLETGGAEQYF. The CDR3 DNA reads TGCGCCAGCAGCTTGGAAACAGGGGGGGCTGAGCAGTACTTC.

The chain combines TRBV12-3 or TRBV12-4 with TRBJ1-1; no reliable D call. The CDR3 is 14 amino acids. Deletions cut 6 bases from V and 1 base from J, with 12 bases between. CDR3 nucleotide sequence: TGTGCCAGCAGCCCCACCGACTGGAACACTGAAGCTTTCTTT. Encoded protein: CASSPTDWNTEAFF.

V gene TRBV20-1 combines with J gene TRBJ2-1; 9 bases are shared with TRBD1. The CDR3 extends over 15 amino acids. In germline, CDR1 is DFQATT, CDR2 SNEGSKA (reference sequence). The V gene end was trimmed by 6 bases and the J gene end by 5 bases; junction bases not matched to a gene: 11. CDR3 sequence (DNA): TGCAGTGCCCCCGGCTTGGGACAGGGTCACAATGAGCAGTTCTTC. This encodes CSAPGLGQGHNEQFF.

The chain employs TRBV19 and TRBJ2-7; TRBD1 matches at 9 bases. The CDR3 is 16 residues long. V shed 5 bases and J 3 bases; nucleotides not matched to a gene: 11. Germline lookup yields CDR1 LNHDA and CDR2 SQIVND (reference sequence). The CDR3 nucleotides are TGTGCCAGTAGTGAGGGGTCCGGGACAGGGTTCTACGAGCAGTACTTC. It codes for CASSEGSGTGFYEQYF.

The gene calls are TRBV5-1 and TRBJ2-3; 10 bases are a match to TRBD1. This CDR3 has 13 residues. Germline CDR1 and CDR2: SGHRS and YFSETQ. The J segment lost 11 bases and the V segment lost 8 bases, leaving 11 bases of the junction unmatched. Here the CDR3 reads CASKRDRGWWQYF. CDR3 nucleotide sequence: TGCGCCAGTAAACGGGACAGGGGATGGTGGCAGTATTTT. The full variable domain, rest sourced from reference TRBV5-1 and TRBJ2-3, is KAGVTQTPRYLIKTRGQQVTLSCSPISGHRSVSWYQQTPGQGLQFLFEYFSETQRNKGNFPGRFSGRQFSNSRSEMNVSTLELGDSALYLCASKRDRGWWQYFGPGTRLTVL.

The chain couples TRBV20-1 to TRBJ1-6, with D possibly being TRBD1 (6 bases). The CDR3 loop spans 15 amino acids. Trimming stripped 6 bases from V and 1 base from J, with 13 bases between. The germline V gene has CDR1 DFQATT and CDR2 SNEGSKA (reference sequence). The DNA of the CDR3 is TGCAGTGCCAGGGGTGGGGATTCCTATAATTCACCCCTCCACTTT. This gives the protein CSARGGDSYNSPLHF.

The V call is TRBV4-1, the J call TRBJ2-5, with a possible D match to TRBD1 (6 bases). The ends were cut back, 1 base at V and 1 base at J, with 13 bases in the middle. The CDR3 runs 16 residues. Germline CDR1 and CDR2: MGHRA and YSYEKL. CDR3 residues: CASSQVWVQGQETQYF. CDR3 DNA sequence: TGCGCCAGCAGCCAAGTTTGGGTACAGGGCCAAGAGACCCAGTACTTC.

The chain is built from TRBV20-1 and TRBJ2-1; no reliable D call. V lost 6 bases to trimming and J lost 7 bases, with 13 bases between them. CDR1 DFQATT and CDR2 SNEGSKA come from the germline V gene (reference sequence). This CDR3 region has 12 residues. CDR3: CSASPRVNEQFF. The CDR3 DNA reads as TGCAGTGCATCGCCTAGGGTAAATGAGCAGTTCTTC.

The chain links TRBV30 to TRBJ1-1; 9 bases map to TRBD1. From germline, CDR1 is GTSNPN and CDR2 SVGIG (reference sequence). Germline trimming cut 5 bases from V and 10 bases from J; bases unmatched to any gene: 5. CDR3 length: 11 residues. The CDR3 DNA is TGTGCCTGGGGGACAGGGCCTATAGCTTTCTTT. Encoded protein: CAWGTGPIAFF.

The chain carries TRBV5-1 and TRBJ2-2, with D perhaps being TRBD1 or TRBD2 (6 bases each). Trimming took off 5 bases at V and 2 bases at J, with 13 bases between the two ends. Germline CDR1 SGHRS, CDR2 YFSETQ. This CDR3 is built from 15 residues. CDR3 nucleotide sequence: TGCGCCAGCAGAAACGGGGGCCTAAACACCGGGGAGCTGTTTTTT. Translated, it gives CASRNGGLNTGELFF.

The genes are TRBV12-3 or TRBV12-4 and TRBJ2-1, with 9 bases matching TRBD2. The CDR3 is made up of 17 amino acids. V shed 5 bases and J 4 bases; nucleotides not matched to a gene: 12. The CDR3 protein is CASSGLTGGGAYNEQFF. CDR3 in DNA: TGTGCCAGCAGTGGCTTAACTGGCGGGGGGGCTTACAATGAGCAGTTCTTC.

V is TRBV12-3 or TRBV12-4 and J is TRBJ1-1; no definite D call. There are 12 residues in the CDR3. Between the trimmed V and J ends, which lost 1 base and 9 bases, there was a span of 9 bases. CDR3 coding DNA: TGTGCCAGCAGTTTAGAGGTTCTCCAAGCTTTCTTT. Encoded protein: CASSLEVLQAFF.

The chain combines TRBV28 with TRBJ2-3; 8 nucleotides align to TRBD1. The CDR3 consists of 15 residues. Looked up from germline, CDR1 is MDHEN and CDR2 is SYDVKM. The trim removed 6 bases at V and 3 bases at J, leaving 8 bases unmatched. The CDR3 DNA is TGTGCCAGCAGGGGACCTCAGGGGGCTACAGATACGCAGTATTTT. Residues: CASRGPQGATDTQYF.

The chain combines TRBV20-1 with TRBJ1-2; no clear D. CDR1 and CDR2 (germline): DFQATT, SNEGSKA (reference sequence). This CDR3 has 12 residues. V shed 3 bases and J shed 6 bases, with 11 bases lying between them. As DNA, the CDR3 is TGCAGTGCTAGGGGAACAGTCGATGGCTACACCTTC. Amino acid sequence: CSARGTVDGYTF.

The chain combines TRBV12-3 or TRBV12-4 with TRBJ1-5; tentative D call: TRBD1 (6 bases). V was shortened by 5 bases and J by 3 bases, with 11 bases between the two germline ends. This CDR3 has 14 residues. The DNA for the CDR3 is TGTGCCAGCAGTCTGGGACACGTCAATCAGCCCCAGCATTTT. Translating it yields CASSLGHVNQPQHF.

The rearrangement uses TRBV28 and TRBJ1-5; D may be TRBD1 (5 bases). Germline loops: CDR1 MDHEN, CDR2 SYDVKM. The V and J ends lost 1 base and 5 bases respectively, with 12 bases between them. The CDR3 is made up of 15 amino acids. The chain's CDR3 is CASSLSLGTHQPQHF. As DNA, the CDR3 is TGTGCCAGCAGTTTATCCCTCGGGACTCATCAGCCCCAGCATTTT. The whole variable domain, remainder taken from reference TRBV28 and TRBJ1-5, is DVKVTQSSRYLVKRTGEKVFLECVQDMDHENMFWYRQDPGLGLRLIYFSYDVKMKEKGDIPEGYSVSREKKERFSLILESASTNQTSMYLCASSLSLGTHQPQHFGDGTRLSIL.

The CDR3 region is CASSEVGRASYNEQFF. The CDR3 coding sequence is TGTGCCAGCAGTGAAGTAGGGAGGGCCTCCTACAATGAGCAGTTCTTC. This chain links TRBV6-1 with TRBJ2-1; 7 positions agree with TRBD2. The germline V gene encodes CDR1 MNHNS and CDR2 SASEGT. CDR3 length equals 16 residues. V trimming: 1 base; J trimming: 0 bases; junction bases outside the gene matches: 3.

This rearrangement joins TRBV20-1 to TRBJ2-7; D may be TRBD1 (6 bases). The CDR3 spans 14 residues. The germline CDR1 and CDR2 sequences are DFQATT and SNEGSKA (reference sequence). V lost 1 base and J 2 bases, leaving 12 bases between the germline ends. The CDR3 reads CSARGPGQTYEQYF. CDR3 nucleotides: TGCAGTGCTAGAGGCCCCGGACAGACCTACGAGCAGTACTTC.

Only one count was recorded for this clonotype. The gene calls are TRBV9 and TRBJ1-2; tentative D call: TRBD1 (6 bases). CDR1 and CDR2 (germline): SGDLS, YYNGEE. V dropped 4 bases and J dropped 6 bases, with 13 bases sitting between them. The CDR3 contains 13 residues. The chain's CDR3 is CASSFPQGNGYTF. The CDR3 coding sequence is TGTGCCAGCAGCTTCCCGCAGGGGAATGGCTACACCTTC.